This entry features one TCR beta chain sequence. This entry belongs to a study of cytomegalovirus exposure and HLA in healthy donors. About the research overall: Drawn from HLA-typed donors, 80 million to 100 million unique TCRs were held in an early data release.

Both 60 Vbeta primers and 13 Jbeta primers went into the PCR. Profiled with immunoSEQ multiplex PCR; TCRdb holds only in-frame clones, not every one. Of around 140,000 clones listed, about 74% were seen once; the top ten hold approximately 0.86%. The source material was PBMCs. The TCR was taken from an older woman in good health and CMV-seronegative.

This chain's CDR3 is CASSTSGTGELFF. DNA of the CDR3: TGCGCCAGCAGCACTAGCGGCACCGGGGAGCTGTTTTTT. V is TRBV5-1 and J is TRBJ2-2, with 8 bases matching TRBD2. Germline loops: CDR1 SGHRS, CDR2 YFSETQ. With 4 bases clipped from V and 4 bases from J, the junction kept 0 bases outside the gene matches. CDR3 size: 13 residues.